Here is one T cell receptor (beta chain) with its context. Its antigen is unknown. There are no base qualities to consult, and no much larger clone falls within one base. Including the terminal cysteine and phenylalanine, the CDR3 comprises 14 residues. Just the 42-base CDR3 DNA is kept, in frame starting at base 1. V gives up 2 bases and J gives up 0 bases, and the segment between their germline ends measures 8 bases. Based on the germline V gene, the CDR1 and CDR2 sequences are KGHSH and LQKENI. Because repertoires were sampled repeatedly during chemoradiotherapy, clonal expansion in the tumor microenvironment could be followed. These data come from a study of chemoradiotherapy in HPV16-positive cancers (dated by TCRdb to between 2021 and 2024). As for the study more broadly: Candidate HPV-specific T-cell clones and common TCR motifs were defined through functional T-cell assays on cells from a couple of HPV16-positive patients. The study asked whether T-cell immunity against the HPV oncoproteins E6 and E7 changes during chemoradiotherapy and whether it affects survival. The candidate HPV-specific TCRs and motifs were then tracked in TCR repertoires from 86 patients with HPV-related cancers.

Results the study describes overall, beyond this receptor: Expansion of candidate HPV-specific clones and E7-related TCR motifs was observed in the tumor microenvironment during treatment, whereas no such expansion was observed for non-HPV-specific T cells. In HPV16-positive patients, expansion of HPV-responsive T cells during chemoradiotherapy was found to be associated with improved recurrence-free survival. The survival association was reported for HPV16-positive patients, and the functional definition of HPV-specific T cells was derived from only two HPV16-positive patients.

Libraries were prepared through the immunoSEQ multiplex PCR assay. The clones in this table, taken by TCRdb from immuneACCESS, are in-frame only. Not every clone is retained; where verified, under half of the shortfall comes from an unresolved V gene, and the cause of the rest is unknown. The sample table contains tens of thousands of clones; only one count was recorded for roughly 87% of them. In total, the top ten clones hold about 4.5% of the sample. The specimen was blood, collected from a patient who underwent chemoradiotherapy. The chain uses TRBV18 and TRBJ2-7, with the identity of the D gene unclear. The TCR was taken from a human donor with HPV-associated anogenital cancer. Read as DNA, the sequence is TGTGCCAGCTCACCAAAACGGAACTCCTACGAGCAGTACTTC. Its amino acids are CASSPKRNSYEQYF.